This TCR beta chain was captured by sequencing in a study of T cells expressing NK-cell markers. The wider study: Sorted CD3+CD56-NKG2C+, CD3+CD56+NKG2C- and CD3+CD56+NKG2C+ T cells were the source of the TCR beta repertoires. Study-wide findings and caveats: One observes that, in several donors, these clonotypes were also the leading ones within the CD3+CD56-NKG2C+ fraction.

From germline, CDR1 is SNHLY and CDR2 FYNNEI. CDR3 length equals 13 residues. TCRdb re-called the 5' RACE reads; one entry per CDR3 protein, DNA not given. The sample is made up of 300,000 to 450,000 distinct CDR3 sequences, and the top ten hold 5.2% of it. Note on this clonotype: What it recognizes is unknown.

The sequencing sample was made of blood T cells: a sorted CD56 or NKG2C T cell subset, CD4+ or CD8+ T cells, or bulk PBMC T cells (not recorded which). The sequence derives from a man between 18 and 69 years old in good health. The rearrangement joins TRBV2 to TRBJ2-3. The chain's CDR3 is CASSETSADTQYF. The full variable domain, with the rest looked up from reference TRBV2 and TRBJ2-3, is EPEVTQTPSHQVTQMGQEVILRCVPISNHLYFYWYRQILGQKVEFLVSFYNNEISEKSEIFDDQFSVERPDGSNFTLKIRSTKLEDSAMYFCASSETSADTQYFGPGTRLTVL.